The 28 T cell receptor beta chains given below trace back to one sample, sequenced in a study of post-analysis software for immune sequencing data. Study-level findings and limits: Controls showed lower frequencies than patients for several TRBV segments, and TRBV5-6, TRBV5-1 and TRBV20-1 were among these.

Unique molecular identifiers had been added to the TCR beta cDNA libraries. MiXCR, run by TCRdb on the PCR reads, gives a single entry per CDR3 protein. The table lists more than 500,000 distinct CDR3 sequences, around a third of them singletons. For these TCRs, the target antigens are not known. Sequencing was carried out using blood. All receptors derive from a girl aged 2-17 years with multiple sclerosis.

As regards this clonotype: The junction departs from the called germline gene at one end, perhaps through a read error. V is TRBV5-5 and J is TRBJ2-5; D possibly corresponds to TRBD2 (5 bases). Germline V gene lookup returns CDR1 SGHKS and CDR2 YYEKEE (reference sequence). CDR3 length: 15 amino acids. CDR3: CACSLVPGWRETQYF. The DNA of the CDR3 is TGTGCCTGCAGCTTGGTTCCGGGGTGGAGGGAGACCCAGTACTTC.

The gene calls are TRBV6-1 and TRBJ1-1; D call uncertain. Germline V CDR1 and CDR2: MNHNS, SASEGT. Trimming pared 4 bases from V and 1 base from J, leaving 10 bases between. This CDR3 has 14 residues. For the CDR3, the DNA is TGTGCCAGCAGTGTAGAGACGGGGAACACTGAAGCTTTCTTT. This encodes CASSVETGNTEAFF.

This chain links TRBV11-2 with TRBJ2-3; D is possibly TRBD1 or TRBD2 (6 bases each). CDR3 length: 14 residues. V lost 2 bases and J 4 bases, leaving 10 bases between the germline ends. The germline gives CDR1 SGHAT, CDR2 FQNNGV. CDR3 sequence reads: CASSLQGRSDTQYF. The CDR3 DNA reads TGTGCCAGCAGCTTACAGGGGAGGTCAGATACGCAGTATTTT.

This chain uses TRBV7-2 with TRBJ2-5; D is perhaps TRBD2 (6 bases). Looked up from germline, CDR1 is SGHTA and CDR2 is FQGNSA. V was trimmed by 1 base and J by 11 bases, leaving 20 bases between them. CDR3 length: 15 amino acids. The CDR3: CTSSLVEGYLGEQYF. The CDR3 DNA reads as TGTACCAGCAGCTTAGTGGAGGGCTACTTGGGGGAGCAGTACTTC.

A few counts support this clonotype. This chain joins TRBV6-5 and TRBJ2-5; 9 bases are a match to TRBD1. The CDR3 runs to 16 residues. V gave up 6 bases and J gave up 2 bases; unmatched junction bases: 10. Germline CDR1 is MNHEY and CDR2 is SVGAGI. This CDR3 is CASSPWDRVRQETQYF. For the CDR3, the DNA is TGTGCCAGCAGCCCCTGGGACAGGGTGAGGCAAGAGACCCAGTACTTC.

This clonotype was recorded a few times. The chain uses TRBV20-1 and TRBJ2-5; 7 bases map to TRBD2. In germline, CDR1 is DFQATT, CDR2 SNEGSKA (reference sequence). CDR3 length equals 16 residues. V lost 3 bases, J lost 2 bases, and 12 bases stayed unmatched. The CDR3 loop reads CSASVGPSGLQETQYF. The CDR3 DNA follows: TGCAGTGCTAGTGTCGGCCCTAGCGGTCTTCAAGAGACCCAGTACTTC.

In this sample, this clonotype turned up a few times. V gene TRBV28 combines with J gene TRBJ2-6; tentative D call: TRBD1 (5 bases). The CDR3 consists of 19 residues. V dropped 5 bases and J dropped 0 bases, with 20 bases sitting between them. The germline V gene has CDR1 MDHEN and CDR2 SYDVKM. CDR3 coding DNA: TGTGCCAGCAGTCGAGTCTTCGGTGGGGCGTCCTCTGGGGCCAACGTCCTGACTTTC. This translates into CASSRVFGGASSGANVLTF.

As for this clonotype: Just one base apart from a much larger clone, this may be a read error. Since the CDR3 does not end with the conserved phenylalanine or tryptophan, this likely comes from a read error. The V gene is TRBV10-1, the J gene TRBJ2-4; no clear D. Trimming removed 2 bases at V and 0 bases at J, with 11 bases between. The CDR3 has 16 amino acids. The germline V gene has CDR1 WNHNN and CDR2 SYGVQD (reference sequence). The CDR3 here is CASSEESSLAKNIQYC. CDR3 bases: TGCGCCAGCAGTGAGGAGAGCTCTCTAGCCAAAAACATTCAGTACTGC.

The chain couples TRBV5-1 to TRBJ2-3; 8 bases are a match to TRBD2. The V and J ends lost 0 bases and 3 bases, in that order; junction bases with no gene match: 6. CDR3 length: 16 amino acids. Per germline, CDR1 SGHRS and CDR2 YFSETQ. The CDR3 region is CASSLGAGVRTDTQYF. In nucleotides, the CDR3 is TGCGCCAGCAGCTTGGGAGCGGGGGTAAGAACAGATACGCAGTATTTT.

The chain combines TRBV6-2 or TRBV6-3 with TRBJ2-5; TRBD1 is a possible D gene (6 bases). Trimming removed 4 bases from V and 5 bases from J, with 14 bases in between. Germline CDR1 and CDR2: MNHEY and SVGEGT. CDR3 length: 14 amino acids. The DNA for the CDR3 is TGTGCCAGCAGTTTAGCCGACAGGAGGGAGACCCAGTACTTC. Translated: CASSLADRRETQYF.

This chain links TRBV5-1 with TRBJ1-2; D possibly corresponds to TRBD1 (5 bases). Trimming shortened V by 0 bases and J by 4 bases, and 10 bases separated the two germline ends. The germline V gene encodes CDR1 SGHRS and CDR2 YFSETQ. CDR3 size: 14 residues. CDR3 nucleotides: TGCGCCAGCAGCTTGGGGGACGGCCCCTATGGCTACACCTTC. This sequence encodes CASSLGDGPYGYTF.

J is TRBJ1-1 and V is TRBV7-8; D is unclear. In germline, CDR1 is SGHVS, CDR2 FQNEAQ. The CDR3 has 12 residues. The V end was cut by 8 bases, the J end by 0 bases, with 7 bases between. Here the CDR3 reads CASLGMNTEAFF. CDR3 bases: TGTGCCAGCCTGGGAATGAACACTGAAGCTTTCTTT.

This clonotype was picked up a small number of times. The J gene is TRBJ2-3, the V gene TRBV6-2 or TRBV6-3, with 11 bases fitting TRBD1. Germline V lookup: CDR1 MNHEY, CDR2 SVGEGT. CDR3 length: 15 residues. V shed 5 bases and J 2 bases; nucleotides not matched to a gene: 3. Here the CDR3 DNA reads TGTGCCAGCAGTAGAGGACAGGGGGCCACAGATACGCAGTATTTT. Its protein product is CASSRGQGATDTQYF.

The J gene is TRBJ2-5, the V gene TRBV12-3 or TRBV12-4; possibly TRBD2 for D (5 bases). Trimming stripped 3 bases from V and 2 bases from J, with 19 bases between. The CDR3 length is 17 residues. For the CDR3, the DNA is TGTGCCAGCAGTTTTGTCGCCGGGTATGGACTTCAAGAGACCCAGTACTTC. As protein: CASSFVAGYGLQETQYF.

The V gene is TRBV9, the J gene TRBJ2-1, with 8 bases aligning to TRBD2. The CDR3 runs to 14 residues. Germline trimming cut 0 bases from V and 11 bases from J; bases unmatched to any gene: 7. Germline V lookup: CDR1 SGDLS, CDR2 YYNGEE. CDR3 sequence reads: CASSVGGGGTQQFF. The CDR3 DNA reads TGTGCCAGCAGCGTAGGAGGCGGGGGGACCCAGCAGTTCTTC.

The chain employs TRBV29-1 and TRBJ2-7; TRBD2 matches at 7 bases. V lost 1 base to trimming and J lost 0 bases; unmatched junction nucleotides: 3. The V gene's germline CDR1 is SQVTM and CDR2 ANQGSEA. The CDR3 contains 14 residues. CDR3 region: CSVEVRLASYEQYF. The CDR3 DNA is TGCAGCGTTGAAGTTCGACTAGCCTCCTACGAGCAGTACTTC.

The chain couples TRBV29-1 to TRBJ2-3, with 10 positions matching TRBD2. The CDR3 extends over 17 amino acids. With 6 bases clipped from V and 0 bases from J, the junction kept 12 bases outside the gene matches. CDR1 and CDR2 (germline): SQVTM, ANQGSEA. This CDR3 is CSVAGLASGGSTDTQYF. CDR3 nucleotide sequence: TGCAGCGTAGCAGGGTTGGCTAGCGGGGGTAGCACAGATACGCAGTATTTT.

V usage is TRBV12-3 or TRBV12-4 and J usage is TRBJ1-5, with 12 positions matching TRBD1. This CDR3 has 20 residues. V was clipped by 3 bases and J by 1 base; unmatched bases: 13. The DNA for the CDR3 is TGTGCCAGCAGTTTCAGCCGTGGGACAGGGGGCGCAGGGAGCAATCAGCCCCAGCATTTT. Its translation: CASSFSRGTGGAGSNQPQHF.

The chain couples TRBV27 to TRBJ2-1, with 10 bases aligning to TRBD2. After removal of 2 bases from V and 4 bases from J, the junction contained 5 bases not matched to a gene. CDR1 MNHEY and CDR2 SMNVEV come from the germline V gene (reference sequence). This CDR3 comprises 16 residues. DNA of the CDR3: TGTGCCAGCAGTTTAACTAGCGGGACCCCATACAATGAGCAGTTCTTC. The encoded protein is CASSLTSGTPYNEQFF.

The chain has TRBV27 and TRBJ2-1; 12 bases line up with TRBD2. CDR1 is MNHEY and CDR2 is SMNVEV in the germline V gene (reference sequence). The CDR3 extends over 16 amino acids. V lost 5 bases, J lost 9 bases, and 11 bases stayed unmatched. CDR3 sequence (DNA): TGTGCCAGCAGTCAACGGCTAGCGGGGGGGCTGGGTGAGCAGTTCTTC. Translated, it gives CASSQRLAGGLGEQFF.

This clonotype was counted between two and nine times. The V and J genes are TRBV5-1 and TRBJ2-1; 12 bases are a match to TRBD1. The CDR3 contains 15 residues. The germline gives CDR1 SGHRS, CDR2 YFSETQ. V dropped 3 bases and J dropped 7; count of bases not matched to a gene: 5. CDR3 residues: CASSSGQGAQNEQFF. The CDR3 nucleotides read TGCGCCAGCAGCTCGGGACAGGGGGCTCAGAATGAGCAGTTCTTC.

This chain connects TRBV5-1 to TRBJ1-1, with a weak D call TRBD1 (5 bases). Germline V gene lookup returns CDR1 SGHRS and CDR2 YFSETQ. The CDR3 is 15 amino acids. Between the trimmed V and J ends, which lost 1 base and 1 base, there was a span of 11 bases. CDR3 sequence (DNA): TGCGCCAGCAGCTTGCTCCCAGGGCGGAACACTGAAGCTTTCTTT. Translating gives CASSLLPGRNTEAFF.

CDR3 amino acids: CSAYPTVLGGVYSNQPQHF. CDR3 nucleotide sequence: TGCAGTGCTTATCCGACAGTTCTCGGAGGTGTTTATAGCAATCAGCCCCAGCATTTT. V gene TRBV20-1 combines with J gene TRBJ1-5; D might be TRBD1 (5 bases). The CDR3 consists of 19 residues. The V end was cut by 5 bases, the J end by 0 bases, with 26 bases between. In germline, CDR1 is DFQATT, CDR2 SNEGSKA (reference sequence).

The V call is TRBV6-5, the J call TRBJ2-7; D gene unclear. The germline V gene encodes CDR1 MNHEY and CDR2 SVGAGI. This CDR3 is 13 amino acids long. The V end lost 2 bases, the J end lost 2 bases, and 7 bases lay between the germline ends. CDR3 loop: CASSYGSTYEQYF. Written as DNA, the CDR3 is TGTGCCAGCAGTTACGGCTCGACCTACGAGCAGTACTTC.

This clonotype occurred a few times. The DNA of the CDR3 is TGCAGCGTTGCGGGGGGGCCTTTTTCCTACAATGAGCAGTTCTTC. Amino acids: CSVAGGPFSYNEQFF. The V and J genes are TRBV29-1 and TRBJ2-1, with 8 bases that match TRBD2. Germline V lookup: CDR1 SQVTM, CDR2 ANQGSEA. The CDR3 runs to 15 residues. The V gene end was trimmed by 4 bases and the J gene end by 1 base; junction bases not matched to a gene: 6.

The chain is built from TRBV24-1 and TRBJ2-2, with TRBD2 matching 11 bases. The CDR3 is 14 residues long. In germline, CDR1 is KGHDR, CDR2 SFDVKD. Germline trimming cut 9 bases from V and 4 bases from J; bases unmatched to any gene: 3. Here the CDR3 reads CATGGLAGTGELFF. The CDR3 nucleotides are TGTGCCACCGGTGGACTAGCGGGCACCGGGGAGCTGTTTTTT.

This clonotype was detected ten times or more. This sequence joins TRBV6-5 and TRBJ2-3, with a tentative D call TRBD2 (5 bases). This CDR3 has 14 amino acids. V lost 5 bases, J lost 1 base, and 10 bases lay in between. Germline V gives CDR1 MNHEY, CDR2 SVGAGI. Here the CDR3 reads CASSRGWGTDTQYF. The CDR3 DNA reads TGTGCCAGCAGTAGAGGGTGGGGCACAGATACGCAGTATTTT.

The chain links TRBV10-3 to TRBJ1-2; maybe TRBD1 (5 bases). This CDR3 is built from 16 residues. CDR1 and CDR2 from the germline V gene are ENHRY and SYGVKD. The V and J ends lost 5 bases and 4 bases respectively, with 20 bases between them. The CDR3: CAISPGTDHPSYGYTF. The CDR3 DNA reads as TGTGCCATCAGTCCCGGGACGGACCACCCTTCCTATGGCTACACCTTC.